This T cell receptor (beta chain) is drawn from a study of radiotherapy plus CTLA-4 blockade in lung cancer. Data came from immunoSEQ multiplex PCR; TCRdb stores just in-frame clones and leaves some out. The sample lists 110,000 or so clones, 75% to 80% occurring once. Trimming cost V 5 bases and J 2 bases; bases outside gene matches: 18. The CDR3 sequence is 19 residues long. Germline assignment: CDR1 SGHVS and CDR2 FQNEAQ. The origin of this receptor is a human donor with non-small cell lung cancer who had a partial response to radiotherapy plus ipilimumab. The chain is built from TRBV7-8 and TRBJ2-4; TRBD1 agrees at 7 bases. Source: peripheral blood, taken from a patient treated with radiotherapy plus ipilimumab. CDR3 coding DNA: TGTGCCAGCAGCGCTGACAGGGCGTTCGGGGAGCCCTCCAAAAACATTCAGTACTTC. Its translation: CASSADRAFGEPSKNIQYF.